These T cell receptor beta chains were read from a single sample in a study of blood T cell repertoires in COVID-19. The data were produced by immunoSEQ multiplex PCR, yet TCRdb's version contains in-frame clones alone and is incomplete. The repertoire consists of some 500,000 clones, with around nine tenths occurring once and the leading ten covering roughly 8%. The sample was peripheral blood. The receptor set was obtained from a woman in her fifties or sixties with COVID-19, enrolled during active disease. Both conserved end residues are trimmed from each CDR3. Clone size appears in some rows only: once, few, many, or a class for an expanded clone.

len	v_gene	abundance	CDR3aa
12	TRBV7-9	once	ASSLGPGVDEQF
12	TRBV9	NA	ASSPGDYNSPLH
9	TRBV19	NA	ASSFTAEAF
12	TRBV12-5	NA	ASGGREDNQPQH
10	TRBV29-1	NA	SVEGVEKTQY
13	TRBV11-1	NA	ASRGLGGQHTEAF
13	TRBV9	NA	ASSVGQGGENTIY
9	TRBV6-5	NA	ASRRLHEQF
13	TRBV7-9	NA	ASSPTLATNEKLF
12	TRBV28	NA	ASTSSGGSSPLH
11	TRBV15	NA	ATNFDRGTEQY
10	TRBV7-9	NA	ASSLGAYEQY
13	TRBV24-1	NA	ATSDYEAITGELF
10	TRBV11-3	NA	ASSLEEHEQY
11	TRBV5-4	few	ASSLRGGTEAF
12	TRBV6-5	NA	ASTSAGTFYGYT
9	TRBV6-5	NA	ASSTGPGAF
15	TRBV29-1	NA	SVPVIPRTGGNTEAF
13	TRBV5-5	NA	ASSPGRWGNQPQH
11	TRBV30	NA	AWSGGRLFGYT
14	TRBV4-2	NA	ASSVLGTDFNSPLH
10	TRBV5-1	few	ASSLGVGPLH
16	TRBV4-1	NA	ASSPGLAGGLAKNIQY
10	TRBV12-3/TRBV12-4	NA	ASSLLTDTQY
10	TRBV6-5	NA	ASSSKWGGEF
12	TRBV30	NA	AWQNDRENTEAF
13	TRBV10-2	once	ASSDMRGQGREAF
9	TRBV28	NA	ASGGSHGYT
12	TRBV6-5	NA	ASIVTGATGELF
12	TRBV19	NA	ASSMDRGLTEAF
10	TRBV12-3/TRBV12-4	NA	ASSLGEVGQY
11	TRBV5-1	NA	ATRGQLNEKLF
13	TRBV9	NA	ASSPRDTGTDTQY
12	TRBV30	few	AWTSGMSTDTQY
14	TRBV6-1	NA	ASSAGTAATNEKLF
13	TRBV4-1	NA	ASSQAGQGSRELF
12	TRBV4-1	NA	ASSLREGTGEQY
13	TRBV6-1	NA	ASSDPGQGDEKLF
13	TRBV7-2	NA	ASSLTGTQNTEAF
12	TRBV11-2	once	ASSRQGLNTEAF
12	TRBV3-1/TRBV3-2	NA	ASSQDRGYQPQH
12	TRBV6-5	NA	ASTRQGTNYGYT
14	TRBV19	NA	ASSITVPGGNQPQH
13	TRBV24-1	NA	ATRGGDRVYYGYT
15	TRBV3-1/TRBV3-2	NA	ASSQDFSGGSYNEQF
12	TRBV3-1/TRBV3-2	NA	ASSLGEGFRGYT
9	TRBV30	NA	AWRAGNEQF
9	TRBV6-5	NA	ATRLGGQAF
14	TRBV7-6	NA	ASSLMEDANTGELF
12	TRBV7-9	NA	ASSTGTKSPKLF
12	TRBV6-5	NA	ASKPGQHQYEQY
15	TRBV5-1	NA	ASSPRRRGTTNEKLF
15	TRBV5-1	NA	ASSFRTSGGSTDTQY